The rows below give T cell receptor beta chains drawn from one sample of a study of radiation and T cells in renal cell carcinoma. Profiling relied on immunoSEQ multiplex PCR, and the TCRdb table lists in-frame clones only, not all of them. The repertoire holds approximately 23,000 clones, with approximately 81% as singletons. Here the sequenced sample was blood, taken from a patient whose treatment included radiotherapy and nephrectomy. The receptors shown here come from a man aged 55 to 70 with renal cell carcinoma. Each CDR3 is given with its conserved first and last residue.

V gene: TRBV10-3; J gene: TRBJ2-7; CDR3 protein: CAISVGSGRAGYEQYF
V gene: TRBV7-2; J gene: TRBJ2-7; CDR3 protein: CASSFVAGSIYEQYF
V gene: TRBV11-2; J gene: TRBJ1-1; CDR3 protein: CASSLVLNTEAFF
V gene: TRBV9; J gene: TRBJ1-1; CDR3 protein: CASSVGDGQEGTEAFF
V gene: TRBV4-1; J gene: TRBJ2-7; CDR3 protein: CASSRGSSGRSGEQYF
V gene: TRBV2; J gene: TRBJ2-7; CDR3 protein: CAGEGRGRGEQYF
V gene: TRBV7-9; J gene: TRBJ2-2; CDR3 protein: CASSSKISWDTGELFF
V gene: TRBV5-4; J gene: TRBJ2-7; CDR3 protein: CASLGTGQFGEQYF
V gene: TRBV6-1; J gene: TRBJ2-2; CDR3 protein: CASSPGLAGTGELFF
V gene: TRBV7-6; J gene: TRBJ2-5; CDR3 protein: CASSFQFGSGETQYF
V gene: TRBV30; J gene: TRBJ1-1; CDR3 protein: CAWGAGSGLYGAFF
V gene: TRBV2; J gene: TRBJ2-3; CDR3 protein: CASSEVSGGPDTQYF
V gene: TRBV9; J gene: TRBJ2-1; CDR3 protein: CASSEGLAGYNEQFF
V gene: TRBV15; J gene: TRBJ1-5; CDR3 protein: CATSRTGREDQPQHF
V gene: TRBV18; J gene: TRBJ1-5; CDR3 protein: CASSHGRDFNQPQHF
V gene: TRBV30; J gene: TRBJ2-2; CDR3 protein: CAWSVRDSIVRELFF
V gene: TRBV19; J gene: TRBJ2-7; CDR3 protein: CASSISLHQARYEQYF
V gene: TRBV10-2; J gene: TRBJ2-4; CDR3 protein: CASLGTQLAKNIQYF
V gene: TRBV5-4; J gene: TRBJ2-7; CDR3 protein: CASSLGQGEQYF
V gene: TRBV30; J gene: .; CDR3 protein: CAWGTVFPYEQYF
V gene: TRBV15; J gene: TRBJ2-1; CDR3 protein: CATSRGGTGGSEQFF
V gene: TRBV2; J gene: TRBJ1-2; CDR3 protein: CASRRGTGTLAGGYTF
V gene: TRBV5-1; J gene: TRBJ2-7; CDR3 protein: CASSLDQRVYEQYF
V gene: TRBV18; J gene: TRBJ1-2; CDR3 protein: CASSPSAVADGYTF
V gene: TRBV11-2; J gene: TRBJ2-3; CDR3 protein: CASSSRVGTTDTQYF
V gene: TRBV10-1; J gene: TRBJ2-1; CDR3 protein: CASSESTLAGAFYNEQFF
V gene: TRBV6-1; J gene: TRBJ1-2; CDR3 protein: CASSQGIDYGYTF
V gene: TRBV18; J gene: TRBJ1-2; CDR3 protein: CASSPGDGYGYTF
V gene: TRBV6-5; J gene: TRBJ2-4; CDR3 protein: CASSGETSGGNIQYF
V gene: TRBV27; J gene: TRBJ2-1; CDR3 protein: CASKGQGLYNEQFF
V gene: TRBV2; J gene: TRBJ2-1; CDR3 protein: CASSEPSGRSEQFF
V gene: TRBV12-5; J gene: TRBJ2-7; CDR3 protein: CASGLYPGLAKSGLYEQYF
V gene: TRBV29-1; J gene: TRBJ2-1; CDR3 protein: CSVRRQGNEQFF
V gene: TRBV19; J gene: TRBJ2-2; CDR3 protein: CASRPGHGQQWTGELFF
V gene: TRBV29-1; J gene: TRBJ2-2; CDR3 protein: CSVVVEGLAATGELFF